The sequence of this T cell receptor (beta chain) was determined in a study of siplizumab effects on memory and regulatory T cells. The study's findings and limits: Apparently more diverse than memory cells, naive T cells also seemed major alloresponse contributors. On average, under 75% of mappable alloreactive CD4+ clones were Treg-derived under siplizumab, against about 25% in controls. About 80-97% of proliferating CD4+ or CD8+ clones had no assignable naive or memory phenotype.

For this clone: The antigen remains unidentified.

Germline V gene data show CDR1 as MDHEN and CDR2 as SYDVKM. This CDR3 region has 15 residues. V dropped 7 bases and J dropped 8 bases, with 23 bases sitting between them. The method was immunoSEQ multiplex PCR; TCRdb's version includes in-frame clones alone and lacks a portion of them. The sample has around 94,000 clones, 92% seen once. V usage is TRBV28 and J usage is TRBJ1-2; D gene ambiguous. The material sequenced was CD4+ T cells sorted from blood. The receptor's source is a human donor in good health. CDR3 in amino acids: CASTTAVGIMGGYTF. As DNA, the CDR3 is TGTGCCAGCACCACTGCTGTGGGGATCATGGGGGGCTACACCTTC.